This TCR beta chain stems from a study of CD8+ T cells in alopecia areata. After isolation, RNA underwent reverse transcription to generate cDNA as the sequencing template. Sequencing used immunoSEQ multiplex PCR; TCRdb keeps in-frame clones, though not all of them. This table has 150,000 to 200,000 clones, about 54% appearing once. Germline CDR1 and CDR2: MNHEY and SVGAGI. V was clipped by 8 bases and J by 6 bases, with 11 bases between them. CDR3 size: 12 residues. The TCR was taken from a human donor in good health. Source material: CD4+ T cells sorted from blood. This chain links TRBV6-5 with TRBJ2-1; D is unclear. The CDR3 region has the DNA TGTGCCAGCGGCTACCTCCGCAATGAGCAGTTCTTC. It yields the protein CASGYLRNEQFF.